The 2 T cell receptor beta chains given below trace back to one sample, sequenced in a study of blood T cells in healthy people across ages. Together with a sample-barcoded 5' primer, a J-beta primer mix was included in a second PCR lasting roughly 6 to 12 cycles. TCRdb analysed the 5' RACE reads with MiXCR anew, one entry per CDR3 protein. This sample has roughly 1.7 million distinct CDR3 sequences, with roughly 32% found just once. Sequencing was performed on blood. Receptor source: a woman aged 30 to 39 in good health.

The V and J genes are TRBV28 and TRBJ2-5; D unclear. Germline V gene lookup returns CDR1 MDHEN and CDR2 SYDVKM. Trimming removed 5 bases at V and 2 bases at J, with 6 bases between. The CDR3 loop spans 12 amino acids. The CDR3 is CASSIIQETQYF. The CDR3 nucleotides are TGTGCCAGCAGTATCATTCAAGAGACCCAGTACTTC. Using reference TRBV28 and TRBJ2-5 for the parts outside the CDR3, the full variable domain is DVKVTQSSRYLVKRTGEKVFLECVQDMDHENMFWYRQDPGLGLRLIYFSYDVKMKEKGDIPEGYSVSREKKERFSLILESASTNQTSMYLCASSIIQETQYFGPGTRLLVL.

With regard to this clonotype: This clone may be a read error of a much larger clone one base away. The chain recombines TRBV20-1 with TRBJ2-7; no firm D call. The V gene's germline CDR1 is DFQATT and CDR2 SNEGSKA (reference sequence). This CDR3 spans 11 amino acids. The CDR3 nucleotides read TGCAGTGCTAGAGACGCCTACGAGCTGTACTTC. It translates to CSARDAYELYF.